This entry describes one T cell receptor (beta chain). This sample stems from a study of blood T cell repertoires in COVID-19. The repertoire was sequenced with immunoSEQ multiplex PCR; TCRdb's copy has only in-frame clones and lacks some. The table shows some 120,000 clones, with 88% occurring only once. Trimming removed 5 bases from V and 0 bases from J, with 9 bases in between. Germline lookup yields CDR1 SGHRS and CDR2 YFSETQ. The CDR3 spans 14 residues. The chain carries TRBV5-1 and TRBJ2-1, with D perhaps matching TRBD2 (5 bases). The TCR sequence derives from a middle-aged man with acute or convalescent COVID-19. The sample comprised peripheral blood. CDR3 in DNA: TGCGCCAGCAGGGAGGCAAGCTCCTACAATGAGCAGTTCTTC. Translation: CASREASSYNEQFF.